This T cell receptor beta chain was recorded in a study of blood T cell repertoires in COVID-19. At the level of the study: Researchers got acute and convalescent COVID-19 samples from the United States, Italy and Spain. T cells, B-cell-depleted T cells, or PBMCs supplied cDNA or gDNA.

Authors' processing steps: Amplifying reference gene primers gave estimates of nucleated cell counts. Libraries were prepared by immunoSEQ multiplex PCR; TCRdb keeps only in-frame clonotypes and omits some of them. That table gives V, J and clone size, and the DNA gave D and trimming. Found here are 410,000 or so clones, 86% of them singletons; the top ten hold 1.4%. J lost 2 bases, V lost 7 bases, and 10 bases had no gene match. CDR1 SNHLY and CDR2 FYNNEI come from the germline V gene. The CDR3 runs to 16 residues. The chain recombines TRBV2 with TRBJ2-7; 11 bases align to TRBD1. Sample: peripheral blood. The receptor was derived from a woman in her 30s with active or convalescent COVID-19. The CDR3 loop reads CASTPNWDRGTYEQYF. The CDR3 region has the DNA TGTGCCAGCACTCCAAATTGGGACAGGGGGACCTACGAGCAGTACTTC.